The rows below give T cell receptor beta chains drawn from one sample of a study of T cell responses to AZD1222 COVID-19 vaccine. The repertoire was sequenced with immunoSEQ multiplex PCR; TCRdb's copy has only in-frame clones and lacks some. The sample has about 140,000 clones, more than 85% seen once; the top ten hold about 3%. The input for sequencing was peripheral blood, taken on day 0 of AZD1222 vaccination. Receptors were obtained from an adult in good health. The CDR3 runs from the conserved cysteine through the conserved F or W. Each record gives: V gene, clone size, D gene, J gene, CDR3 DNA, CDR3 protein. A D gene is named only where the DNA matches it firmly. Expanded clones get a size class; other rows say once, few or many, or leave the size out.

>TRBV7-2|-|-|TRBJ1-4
TGTGCCAGCAGCTTTGCAGGGATCGGTGAAAAACTGTTTTTT
CASSFAGIGEKLFF
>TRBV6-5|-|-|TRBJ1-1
TGTGCCAGCAGTTGGGCCAAGGAGAACACTGAAGCTTTCTTT
CASSWAKENTEAFF
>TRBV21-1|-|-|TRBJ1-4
TGTGCCAGCAGCGCCCCGGGGACAAGGAGGGAAAAACTGTTTTTT
CASSAPGTRREKLFF
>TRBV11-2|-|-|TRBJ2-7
TGTGCCAGCAGCAAGAGACAGGAGCCTTCCTACGAGCAGTACTTC
CASSKRQEPSYEQYF
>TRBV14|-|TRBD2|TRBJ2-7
TGTGCCAGCAGCCAAGACCCCGGGGGTTGGGGACTAGCGGGACTCCACGAGCAGTACTTC
CASSQDPGGWGLAGLHEQYF
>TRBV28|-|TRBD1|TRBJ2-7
TGTGCCAGCAGTGCCGGGACAGGGGGCTACGAGCAGTACTTC
CASSAGTGGYEQYF
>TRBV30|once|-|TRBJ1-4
TGTGCCTGGAAGGCCCTTGAGGCTACTGAAAAACTGTTTTTT
CAWKALEATEKLFF
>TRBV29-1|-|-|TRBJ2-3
TGCAGCGTAGGACTAACGGGTACCACAGATACGCAGTATTTT
CSVGLTGTTDTQYF
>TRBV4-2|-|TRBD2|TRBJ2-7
TGTGCCAGCAGCCAAGTGGGAGGGGATCGGAGTGGCGAGCAGTACTTC
CASSQVGGDRSGEQYF
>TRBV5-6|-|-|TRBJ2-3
TGTGCCAGCAGCTTTGGCGGGGCCACAGATACGCAGTATTTT
CASSFGGATDTQYF
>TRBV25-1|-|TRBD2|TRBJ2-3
TGTGCCAGCAGTGAATTTTCTGCGGGAGAGTACACAGATACGCAGTATTTT
CASSEFSAGEYTDTQYF
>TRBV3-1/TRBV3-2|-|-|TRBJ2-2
TGTGCCAGCAGCCAGGCCTCATTTCACGGGGAGCTGTTTTTT
CASSQASFHGELFF
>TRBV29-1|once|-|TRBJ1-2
TGCAGCGTTGTTCTGGGGGGCGAGGACTATGGCTACACCTTC
CSVVLGGEDYGYTF
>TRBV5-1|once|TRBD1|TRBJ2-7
TGCGCCAGCAGCTTGGCTCAGGGGGCGCCGGGGCCCGCCTACGAGCAGTACTTC
CASSLAQGAPGPAYEQYF
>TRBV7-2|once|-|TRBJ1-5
TGTGCCAGCAGCTTAGCGATGGATCAGCCCCAGCATTTT
CASSLAMDQPQHF
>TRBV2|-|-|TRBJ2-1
TGTGCCAGCAGCTCTAGTACCTTCGCTATCGCCGGGAATGAGCAGTTCTTC
CASSSSTFAIAGNEQFF
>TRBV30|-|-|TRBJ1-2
TGTGCCTGGAGTGGAGTTTTAAGGCAGGGAGTCTACACCTTC
CAWSGVLRQGVYTF
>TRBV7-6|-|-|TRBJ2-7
TGTGCCAGCAGCTTAGCGGCCGGGACTTCGGAGCAGTACTTC
CASSLAAGTSEQYF
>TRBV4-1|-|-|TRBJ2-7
TGCGCCAGCAGCCCCAGGACTATAAGCTCCTACGAGCAGTACTTC
CASSPRTISSYEQYF
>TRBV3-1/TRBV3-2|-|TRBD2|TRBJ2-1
TGTGCCAGCAGCCAAGATGTTAAGCGGGAGGGCCAGAATGAGCAGTTCTTC
CASSQDVKREGQNEQFF
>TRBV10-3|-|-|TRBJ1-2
TGTGCCATCACCAGTTTAGAAGGGGGGAACTATGGCTACACCTTC
CAITSLEGGNYGYTF
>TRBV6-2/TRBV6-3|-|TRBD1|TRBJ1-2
TGTGCCAGCAGTTACTCGACGGGAGGGGGCCTGGTCTATGGCTACACCTTC
CASSYSTGGGLVYGYTF
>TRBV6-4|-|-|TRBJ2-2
TGTGCCAGCAGTGAAAAAGTAAACACCGGGGAGCTGTTTTTT
CASSEKVNTGELFF
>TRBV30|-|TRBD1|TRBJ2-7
TGTGCCTGGTGCACACAGGGGAACTACGAGCAGTACTTC
CAWCTQGNYEQYF
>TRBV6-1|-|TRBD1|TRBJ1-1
TGTGCCAGCAGTGAAGCACGGGACAGGGGCGCTACTGAAGCTTTCTTT
CASSEARDRGATEAFF